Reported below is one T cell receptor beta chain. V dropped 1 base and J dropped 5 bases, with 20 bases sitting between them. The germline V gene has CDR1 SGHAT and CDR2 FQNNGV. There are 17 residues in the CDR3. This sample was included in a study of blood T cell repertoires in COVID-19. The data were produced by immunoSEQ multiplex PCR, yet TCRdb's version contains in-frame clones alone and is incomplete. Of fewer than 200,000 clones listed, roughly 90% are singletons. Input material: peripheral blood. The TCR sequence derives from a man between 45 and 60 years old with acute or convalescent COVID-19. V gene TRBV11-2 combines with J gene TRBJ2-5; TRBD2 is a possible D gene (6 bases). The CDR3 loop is CASSLVRGGGVKETQYF. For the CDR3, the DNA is TGTGCCAGCAGCTTAGTGAGGGGAGGTGGTGTGAAGGAGACCCAGTACTTC. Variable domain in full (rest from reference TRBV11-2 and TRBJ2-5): EAGVAQSPRYKIIEKRQSVAFWCNPISGHATLYWYQQILGQGPKLLIQFQNNGVVDDSQLPKDRFSAERLKGVDSTLKIQPAKLEDSAVYLCASSLVRGGGVKETQYFGPGTRLLVL.